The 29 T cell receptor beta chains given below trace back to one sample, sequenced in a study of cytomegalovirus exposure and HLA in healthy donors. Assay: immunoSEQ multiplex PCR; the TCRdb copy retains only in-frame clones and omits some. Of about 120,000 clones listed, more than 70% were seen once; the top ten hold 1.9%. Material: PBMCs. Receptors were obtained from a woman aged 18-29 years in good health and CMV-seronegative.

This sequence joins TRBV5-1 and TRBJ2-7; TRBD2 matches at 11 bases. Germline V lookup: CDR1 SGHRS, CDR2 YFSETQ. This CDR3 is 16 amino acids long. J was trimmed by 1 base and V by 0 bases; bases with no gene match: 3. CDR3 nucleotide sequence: TGCGCCAGCAGCTTGGTAGTAGCGGGAGGGTCCTACGAGCAGTACTTC. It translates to CASSLVVAGGSYEQYF.

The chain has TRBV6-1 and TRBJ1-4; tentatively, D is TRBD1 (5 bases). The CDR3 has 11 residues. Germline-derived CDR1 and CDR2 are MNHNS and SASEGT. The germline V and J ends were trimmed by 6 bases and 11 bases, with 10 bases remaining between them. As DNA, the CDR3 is TGTGCCAGCAGGGGGGGGGATAAACTGTTTTTT. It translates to CASRGGDKLFF.

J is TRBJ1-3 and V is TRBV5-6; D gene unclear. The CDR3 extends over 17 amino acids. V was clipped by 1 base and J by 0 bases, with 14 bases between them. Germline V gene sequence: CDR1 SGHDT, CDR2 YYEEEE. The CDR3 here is CASSLSPQASSGNTIYF. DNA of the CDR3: TGTGCCAGCAGCTTGAGCCCCCAGGCCTCCTCTGGAAACACCATATATTTT.

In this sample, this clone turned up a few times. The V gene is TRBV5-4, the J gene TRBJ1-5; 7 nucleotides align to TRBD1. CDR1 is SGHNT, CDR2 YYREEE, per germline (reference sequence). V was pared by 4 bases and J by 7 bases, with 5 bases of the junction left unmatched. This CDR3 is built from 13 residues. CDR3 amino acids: CASSPSGGQPQHF. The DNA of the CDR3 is TGTGCCAGCAGCCCTTCAGGGGGACAGCCCCAGCATTTT.

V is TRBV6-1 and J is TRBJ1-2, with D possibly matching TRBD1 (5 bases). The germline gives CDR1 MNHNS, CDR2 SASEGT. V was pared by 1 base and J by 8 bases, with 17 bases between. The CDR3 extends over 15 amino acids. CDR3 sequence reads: CASSEVTAGSGGYTF. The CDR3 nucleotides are TGTGCCAGCAGTGAAGTTACTGCAGGGTCCGGCGGCTACACCTTC.

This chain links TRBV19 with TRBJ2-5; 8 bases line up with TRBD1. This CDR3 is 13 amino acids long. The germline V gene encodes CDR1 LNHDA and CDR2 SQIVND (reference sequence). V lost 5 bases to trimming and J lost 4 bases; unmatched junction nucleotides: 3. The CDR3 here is CASSPDRGETQYF. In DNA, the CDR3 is TGTGCCAGTAGTCCTGACAGGGGAGAGACCCAGTACTTC.

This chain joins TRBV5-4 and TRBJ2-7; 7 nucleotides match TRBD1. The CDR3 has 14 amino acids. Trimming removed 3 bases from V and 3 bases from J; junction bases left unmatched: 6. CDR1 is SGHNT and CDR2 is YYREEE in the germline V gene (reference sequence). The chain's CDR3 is CASSSRDSYYEQYF. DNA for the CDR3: TGTGCCAGCAGCTCAAGGGACAGTTACTACGAGCAGTACTTC.

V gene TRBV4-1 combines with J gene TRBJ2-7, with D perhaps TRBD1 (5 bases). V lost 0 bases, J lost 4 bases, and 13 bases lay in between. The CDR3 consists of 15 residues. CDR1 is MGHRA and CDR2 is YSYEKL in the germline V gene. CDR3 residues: CASSQEATAGYEQYF. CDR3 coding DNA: TGCGCCAGCAGCCAAGAAGCGACAGCTGGGTACGAGCAGTACTTC.

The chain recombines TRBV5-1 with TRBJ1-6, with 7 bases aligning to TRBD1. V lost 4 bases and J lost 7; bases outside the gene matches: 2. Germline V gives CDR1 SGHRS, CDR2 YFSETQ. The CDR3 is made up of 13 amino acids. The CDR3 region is CASSQGGNSPLHF. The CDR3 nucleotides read TGCGCCAGCAGCCAAGGGGGCAATTCACCCCTCCACTTT.

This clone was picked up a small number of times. CDR3 nucleotide sequence: TGTGCCAGCAGTGCCCCTAGCGGGAGGGCCCCTTTTGGGGAGCAGTACTTC. Translated, it gives CASSAPSGRAPFGEQYF. The V call is TRBV2, the J call TRBJ2-7; 12 bases map to TRBD2. V shed 4 bases and J 7 bases; nucleotides not matched to a gene: 14. The CDR3 has 17 amino acids. Germline V gene data show CDR1 as SNHLY and CDR2 as FYNNEI.

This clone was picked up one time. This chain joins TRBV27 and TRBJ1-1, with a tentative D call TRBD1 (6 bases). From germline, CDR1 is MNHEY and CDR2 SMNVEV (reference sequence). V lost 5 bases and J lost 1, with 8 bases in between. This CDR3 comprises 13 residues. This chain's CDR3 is CASSGQPNTEAFF. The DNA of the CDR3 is TGTGCCAGCAGTGGACAGCCGAACACTGAAGCTTTCTTT.

CDR3 sequence: CASSESSGDRGTDTQYF. The CDR3 DNA follows: TGCGCCAGCAGTGAGTCATCGGGAGACAGAGGCACAGATACGCAGTATTTT. V usage is TRBV10-2 and J usage is TRBJ2-3; TRBD2 might be the D (6 bases). This CDR3 contains 17 residues. CDR1 WSHSY and CDR2 SAAADI come from the germline V gene. The ends were cut back, 0 bases at V and 1 base at J, with 14 bases in the middle.

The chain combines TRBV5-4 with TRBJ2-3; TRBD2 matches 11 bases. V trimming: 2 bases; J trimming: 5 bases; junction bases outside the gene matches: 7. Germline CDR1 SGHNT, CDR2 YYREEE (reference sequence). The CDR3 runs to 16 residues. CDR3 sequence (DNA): TGTGCCAGCAGCTTTAGCGGGGGGGCCAAGATAGATACGCAGTATTTT. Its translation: CASSFSGGAKIDTQYF.

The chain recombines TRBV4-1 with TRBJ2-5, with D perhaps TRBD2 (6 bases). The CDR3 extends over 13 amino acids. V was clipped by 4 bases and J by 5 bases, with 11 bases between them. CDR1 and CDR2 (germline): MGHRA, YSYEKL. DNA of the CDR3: TGCGCCAGCAGCCGGGTAGGAGGGGAGACCCAGTACTTC. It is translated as CASSRVGGETQYF.

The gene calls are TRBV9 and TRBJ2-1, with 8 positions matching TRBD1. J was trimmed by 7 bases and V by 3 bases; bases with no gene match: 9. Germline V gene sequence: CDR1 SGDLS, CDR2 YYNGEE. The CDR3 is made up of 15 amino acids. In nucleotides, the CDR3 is TGTGCCAGCAGCGCCGCAGGGGGCTCGGGGAATGAGCAGTTCTTC. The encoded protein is CASSAAGGSGNEQFF.

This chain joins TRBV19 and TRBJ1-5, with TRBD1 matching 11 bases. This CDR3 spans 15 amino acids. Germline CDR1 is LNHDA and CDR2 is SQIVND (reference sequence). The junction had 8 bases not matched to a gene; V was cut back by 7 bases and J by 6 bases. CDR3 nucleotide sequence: TGTGCCAGTACCCTGGACAGGGGGCTGGGTCAGCCCCAGCATTTT. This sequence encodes CASTLDRGLGQPQHF.

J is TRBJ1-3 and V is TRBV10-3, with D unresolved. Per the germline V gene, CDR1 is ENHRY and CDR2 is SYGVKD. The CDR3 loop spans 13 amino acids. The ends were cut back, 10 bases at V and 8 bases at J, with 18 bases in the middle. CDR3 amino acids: CATKGVPGDTIYF. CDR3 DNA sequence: TGTGCCACTAAAGGTGTCCCCGGAGACACCATATATTTT.

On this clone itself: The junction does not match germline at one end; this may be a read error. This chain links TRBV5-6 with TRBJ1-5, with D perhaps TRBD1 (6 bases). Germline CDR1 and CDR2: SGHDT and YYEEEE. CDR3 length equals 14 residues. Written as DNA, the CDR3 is TGTGCCAGCAGTTTGGGACACCTCAATCAGCCCCAGCATTTT. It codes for CASSLGHLNQPQHF.

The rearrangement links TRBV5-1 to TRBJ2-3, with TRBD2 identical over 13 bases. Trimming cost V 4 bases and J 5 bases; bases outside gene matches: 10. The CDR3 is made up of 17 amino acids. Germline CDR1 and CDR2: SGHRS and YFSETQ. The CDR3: CASSIMTSGGHVDTQYF. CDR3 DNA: TGCGCCAGCAGCATTATGACTAGCGGGGGGCATGTAGATACGCAGTATTTT.

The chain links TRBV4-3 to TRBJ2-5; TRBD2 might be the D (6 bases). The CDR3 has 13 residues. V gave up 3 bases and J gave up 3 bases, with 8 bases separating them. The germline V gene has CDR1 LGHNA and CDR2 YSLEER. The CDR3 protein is CASSQIAEETQYF. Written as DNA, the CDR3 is TGCGCCAGCAGCCAGATAGCGGAAGAGACCCAGTACTTC.

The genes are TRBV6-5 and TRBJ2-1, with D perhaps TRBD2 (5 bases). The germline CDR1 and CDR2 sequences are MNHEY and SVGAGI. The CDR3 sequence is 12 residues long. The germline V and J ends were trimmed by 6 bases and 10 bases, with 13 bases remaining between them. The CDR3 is CASRPGRGEQFF. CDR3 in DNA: TGTGCCAGCAGGCCGGGGAGAGGGGAGCAGTTCTTC.

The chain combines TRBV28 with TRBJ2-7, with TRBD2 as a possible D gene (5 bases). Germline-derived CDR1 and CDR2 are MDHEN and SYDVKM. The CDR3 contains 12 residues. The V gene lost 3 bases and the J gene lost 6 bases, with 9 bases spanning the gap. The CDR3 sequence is CASSFRGSEQYF. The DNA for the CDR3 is TGTGCCAGCAGTTTCCGGGGTTCCGAGCAGTACTTC.

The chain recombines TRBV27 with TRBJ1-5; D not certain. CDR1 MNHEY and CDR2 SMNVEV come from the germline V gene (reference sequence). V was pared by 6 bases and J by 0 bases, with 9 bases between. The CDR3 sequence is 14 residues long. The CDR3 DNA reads TGTGCCAGCAGCCCCAACACTAGCAATCAGCCCCAGCATTTT. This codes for CASSPNTSNQPQHF.

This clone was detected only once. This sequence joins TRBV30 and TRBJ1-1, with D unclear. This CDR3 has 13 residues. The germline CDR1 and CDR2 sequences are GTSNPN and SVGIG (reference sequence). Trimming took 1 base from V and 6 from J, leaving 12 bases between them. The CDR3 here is CAWSDQVTAEAFF. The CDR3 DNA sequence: TGTGCCTGGAGTGATCAGGTAACCGCTGAAGCTTTCTTT.

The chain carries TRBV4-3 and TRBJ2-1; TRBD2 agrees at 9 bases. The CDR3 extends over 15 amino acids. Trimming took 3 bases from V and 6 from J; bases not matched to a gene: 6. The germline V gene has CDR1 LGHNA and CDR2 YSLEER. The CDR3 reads CASSQRSTSGNEQFF. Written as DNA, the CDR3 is TGCGCCAGCAGCCAGAGATCGACTAGCGGCAATGAGCAGTTCTTC.

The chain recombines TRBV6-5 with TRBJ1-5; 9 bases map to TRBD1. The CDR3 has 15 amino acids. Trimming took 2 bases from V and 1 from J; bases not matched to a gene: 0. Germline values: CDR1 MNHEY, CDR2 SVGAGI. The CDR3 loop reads CASSYGQGSNQPQHF. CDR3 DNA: TGTGCCAGCAGTTACGGACAGGGGAGCAATCAGCCCCAGCATTTT.

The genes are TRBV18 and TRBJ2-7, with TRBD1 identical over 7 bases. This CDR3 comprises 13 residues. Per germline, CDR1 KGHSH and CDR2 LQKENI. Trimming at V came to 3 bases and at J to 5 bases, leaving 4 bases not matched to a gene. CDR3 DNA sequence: TGTGCCAGCTCACCGGGACAGTTGGACGAGCAGTACTTC. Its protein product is CASSPGQLDEQYF. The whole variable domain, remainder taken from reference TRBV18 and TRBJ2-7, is NAGVMQNPRHLVRRRGQEARLRCSPMKGHSHVYWYRQLPEEGLKFMVYLQKENIIDESGMPKERFSAEFPKEGPSILRIQQVVRGDSAAYFCASSPGQLDEQYFGPGTRLTVT.

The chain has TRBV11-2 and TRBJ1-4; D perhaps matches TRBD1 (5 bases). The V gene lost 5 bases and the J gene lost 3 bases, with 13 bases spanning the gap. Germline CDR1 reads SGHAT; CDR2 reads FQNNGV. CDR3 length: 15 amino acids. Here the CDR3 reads CASSPGRVSNEKLFF. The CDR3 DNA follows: TGTGCCAGCAGCCCAGGGAGGGTGTCTAATGAAAAACTGTTTTTT. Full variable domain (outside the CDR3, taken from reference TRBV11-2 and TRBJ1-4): EAGVAQSPRYKIIEKRQSVAFWCNPISGHATLYWYQQILGQGPKLLIQFQNNGVVDDSQLPKDRFSAERLKGVDSTLKIQPAKLEDSAVYLCASSPGRVSNEKLFFGSGTQLSVL.

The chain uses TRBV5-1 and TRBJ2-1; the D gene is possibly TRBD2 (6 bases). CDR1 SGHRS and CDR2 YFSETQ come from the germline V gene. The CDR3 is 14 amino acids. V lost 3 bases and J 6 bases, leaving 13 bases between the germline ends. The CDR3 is CASSSEQEGNEQFF. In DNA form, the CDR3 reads TGCGCCAGCAGCTCAGAACAGGAGGGCAATGAGCAGTTCTTC.